Below, 23 T cell receptor beta chains from the same sample are listed, as sequenced in a study of blood T cell repertoires in COVID-19. Method: immunoSEQ multiplex PCR; TCRdb's copy keeps in-frame clones and lacks some. The table records tens of thousands of clones, about 90% of them present only once. The sequenced material came from peripheral blood. All receptors derive from a man between 18 and 29 years old with COVID-19, enrolled during active disease.

The rearrangement links TRBV19 to TRBJ2-1; 9 bases are shared with TRBD2. This CDR3 is 14 amino acids long. Germline V CDR1 and CDR2: LNHDA, SQIVND (reference sequence). The V gene end was trimmed by 4 bases and the J gene end by 9 bases; junction bases not matched to a gene: 7. The CDR3 here is CASSTSGIVGEQFF. CDR3 nucleotide sequence: TGTGCCAGTAGTACTAGCGGGATCGTTGGTGAGCAGTTCTTC. The full variable domain, in which reference TRBV19 and TRBJ2-1 provide the parts outside the CDR3, is DGGITQSPKYLFRKEGQNVTLSCEQNLNHDAMYWYRQDPGQGLRLIYYSQIVNDFQKGDIAEGYSVSREKKESFPLTVTSAQKNPTAFYLCASSTSGIVGEQFFGPGTRLTVL.

Only one count was recorded for this clone. The chain combines TRBV11-2 with TRBJ2-7, with TRBD1 matching 9 bases. The CDR3 has 16 amino acids. V dropped 4 bases and J dropped 5; count of bases not matched to a gene: 12. Germline V gives CDR1 SGHAT, CDR2 FQNNGV. The CDR3 reads CASSSVRGTGLHEQYF. The CDR3 DNA follows: TGTGCCAGCAGCTCGGTGAGGGGGACAGGGTTGCACGAGCAGTACTTC. Using reference TRBV11-2 and TRBJ2-7 for the parts outside the CDR3, the full variable domain is EAGVAQSPRYKIIEKRQSVAFWCNPISGHATLYWYQQILGQGPKLLIQFQNNGVVDDSQLPKDRFSAERLKGVDSTLKIQPAKLEDSAVYLCASSSVRGTGLHEQYFGPGTRLTVT.

About this clone: The junction and the germline gene differ at one end; a read error may be behind it. The chain joins TRBV4-2 to TRBJ1-5, with TRBD1 matching over 7 bases. The CDR3 contains 15 residues. CDR1 and CDR2 (germline): LGHNA, YNFKEQ. The CDR3 here is CASSQESGGSQPQHF. The CDR3 nucleotides read TGTGCCAGCAGCCAAGAATCAGGGGGAAGTCAGCCCCAACATTTT.

V is TRBV7-2 and J is TRBJ1-2; TRBD1 aligns across 9 bases. Trimming took 5 bases from V and 2 from J; bases not matched to a gene: 6. There are 15 residues in the CDR3. Germline V gene data show CDR1 as SGHTA and CDR2 as FQGNSA. This CDR3 reads CASSATGGSNYGYTF. The CDR3 DNA is TGTGCCAGCAGCGCGACAGGGGGGTCGAACTATGGCTACACCTTC.

V is TRBV5-5 and J is TRBJ1-2, with 11 bases that match TRBD1. V shed 4 bases and J 5 bases; nucleotides not matched to a gene: 7. The CDR3 is made up of 15 amino acids. CDR1 is SGHKS and CDR2 is YYEKEE in the germline V gene (reference sequence). The DNA of the CDR3 is TGTGCCAGCAGCCCCAGGACAGGGGGCGCTTATGGCTACACCTTC. This encodes CASSPRTGGAYGYTF.

This chain uses TRBV18 with TRBJ2-7; 7 nucleotides align to TRBD2. V shed 3 bases, J shed 7 bases, and the junction held 6 bases outside the gene matches. From germline, CDR1 is KGHSH and CDR2 LQKENI. The CDR3 has 13 amino acids. DNA of the CDR3: TGTGCCAGCTCACCCGCGGGACTACGGGAGCAGTACTTC. As protein: CASSPAGLREQYF.

The J gene is TRBJ2-6, the V gene TRBV7-3, with 11 bases lining up with TRBD2. The germline gives CDR1 SGHTA, CDR2 FQGTGA. The CDR3 has 18 amino acids. The V gene end was trimmed by 4 bases and the J gene end by 0 bases; junction bases not matched to a gene: 5. The chain's CDR3 is CASSYLAGGFSGANVLTF. CDR3 coding DNA: TGTGCCAGCAGCTATTTAGCGGGAGGGTTCTCTGGGGCCAACGTCCTGACTTTC.

This chain uses TRBV5-8 with TRBJ1-3, with a tentative D call TRBD1 (6 bases). The ends were cut back, 0 bases at V and 4 bases at J, with 14 bases in the middle. This CDR3 spans 16 amino acids. Germline CDR1 is SGHTS and CDR2 is YDEGEE. DNA for the CDR3: TGTGCCAGCAGCTTGGACATAGGGGGATTCGGAAACACCATATATTTT. Its protein is CASSLDIGGFGNTIYF.

This chain links TRBV6-1 with TRBJ1-3, with 8 bases aligning to TRBD1. Germline CDR1 reads MNHNS; CDR2 reads SASEGT. The CDR3 loop spans 15 amino acids. Trimming took 2 bases from V and 13 from J; bases not matched to a gene: 13. The CDR3 nucleotides read TGTGCCAGCAGTGAAATAGGGACAGGAGGGACGGCGATATATTTT. It specifies CASSEIGTGGTAIYF.

The J gene is TRBJ2-5, the V gene TRBV7-9, with 7 bases fitting TRBD2. The length of the CDR3 is 16 residues. Trimming cost V 5 bases and J 2 bases; bases outside gene matches: 11. CDR1 and CDR2 from the germline V gene are SEHNR and FQNEAQ (reference sequence). The CDR3 reads CASSPGGAGFQETQYF. The DNA for the CDR3 is TGTGCCAGCAGCCCCGGGGGAGCGGGGTTTCAAGAGACCCAGTACTTC.

The rearrangement links TRBV19 to TRBJ1-5; TRBD1 matches at 7 bases. In germline, CDR1 is LNHDA, CDR2 SQIVND (reference sequence). The CDR3 spans 15 residues. With 3 bases clipped from V and 5 bases from J, the junction kept 7 bases outside the gene matches. In DNA form, the CDR3 reads TGTGCCAGTAGTATTTTTACAGGGGATTATCAGCCCCAGCATTTT. This encodes CASSIFTGDYQPQHF.

In this sample, this clone turned up once. The chain combines TRBV6-5 with TRBJ2-7; TRBD1 matches at 7 bases. This CDR3 has 14 residues. Germline CDR1 reads MNHEY; CDR2 reads SVGAGI. V was clipped by 6 bases and J by 2 bases; unmatched bases: 7. In DNA form, the CDR3 reads TGTGCCAGCAGGGGACCGGGACAGACCTACGAGCAGTACTTC. Residues: CASRGPGQTYEQYF.

This clone showed up just once. This chain joins TRBV6-5 and TRBJ1-1; D not certain. This CDR3 spans 14 amino acids. The germline V gene encodes CDR1 MNHEY and CDR2 SVGAGI. The V and J ends lost 4 bases and 0 bases respectively, with 9 bases between them. CDR3 loop: CASSFDIMNTEAFF. CDR3 DNA: TGTGCCAGCAGTTTTGACATTATGAACACTGAAGCTTTCTTT.

This clone occurred a few times. The rearrangement uses TRBV10-3 and TRBJ2-1; 8 bases match TRBD2. Germline lookup yields CDR1 ENHRY and CDR2 SYGVKD. The length of the CDR3 is 15 residues. The V gene end was trimmed by 2 bases and the J gene end by 6 bases; junction bases not matched to a gene: 6. Here the CDR3 DNA reads TGTGCCATCAGTGAGGGGTCCGGGACTAGCAATGAGCAGTTCTTC. Its translation is CAISEGSGTSNEQFF.

This clone was counted a single time. DNA of the CDR3: TGTGCCAGCAGGTTTGGGGACTATAGAAACAATGAGCAGTTCTTC. Encoded protein: CASRFGDYRNNEQFF. The V call is TRBV28, the J call TRBJ2-1, with TRBD2 matching over 7 bases. The CDR3 contains 15 residues. The V gene end was trimmed by 6 bases and the J gene end by 5 bases; junction bases not matched to a gene: 10. Looked up from germline, CDR1 is MDHEN and CDR2 is SYDVKM. Filled out from reference TRBV28 and TRBJ2-1, the complete variable domain reads DVKVTQSSRYLVKRTGEKVFLECVQDMDHENMFWYRQDPGLGLRLIYFSYDVKMKEKGDIPEGYSVSREKKERFSLILESASTNQTSMYLCASRFGDYRNNEQFFGPGTRLTVL.

V gene TRBV2 combines with J gene TRBJ2-7; the D gene is possibly TRBD2 (6 bases). CDR1 is SNHLY and CDR2 is FYNNEI in the germline V gene. Trimming took 8 bases from V and 4 from J, leaving 12 bases between them. This CDR3 region has 12 residues. CDR3 amino acids: CASFGGMYEQYF. Written as DNA, the CDR3 is TGTGCCAGCTTCGGGGGAATGTACGAGCAGTACTTC.

The gene calls are TRBV27 and TRBJ2-7; 11 nucleotides line up with TRBD2. The CDR3 has 20 residues. Germline V gives CDR1 MNHEY, CDR2 SMNVEV (reference sequence). Trimming took 3 bases from V and 4 from J; bases not matched to a gene: 20. Here the CDR3 DNA reads TGTGCCAGCAGTTTTCGGGCCACTAGCGGGAGTGATTTTGCCTTTTACGAGCAGTACTTC. Its protein is CASSFRATSGSDFAFYEQYF.

V gene TRBV11-2 combines with J gene TRBJ2-1; 7 bases line up with TRBD2. The length of the CDR3 is 16 residues. The germline gives CDR1 SGHAT, CDR2 FQNNGV. V was clipped by 0 bases and J by 2 bases; unmatched bases: 4. The chain's CDR3 is CASSLDLAAPYNEQFF. CDR3 sequence (DNA): TGTGCCAGCAGCTTAGATCTAGCGGCCCCCTACAATGAGCAGTTCTTC.

The chain combines TRBV19 with TRBJ2-7; TRBD2 matches 7 bases. CDR3 size: 14 residues. Germline V CDR1 and CDR2: LNHDA, SQIVND (reference sequence). Unmatched junction bases numbered 7, after V lost 5 bases and J lost 3 bases. The CDR3 protein is CASSYAGANYEQYF. CDR3 nucleotides: TGTGCCAGTAGTTATGCGGGAGCCAACTACGAGCAGTACTTC.

The table lists this clone with a count of one. This sequence joins TRBV5-6 and TRBJ2-3, with D perhaps TRBD1 (6 bases). The germline V gene encodes CDR1 SGHDT and CDR2 YYEEEE. The CDR3 extends over 16 amino acids. Trimming took off 3 bases at V and 0 bases at J, with 14 bases between the two ends. CDR3 DNA: TGTGCCAGCAGCTCGGAAGGGGGTACTAGCACAGATACGCAGTATTTT. The encoded protein is CASSSEGGTSTDTQYF.

The gene calls are TRBV4-1 and TRBJ1-5, with D possibly TRBD1 on 5 matching bases. Germline V gives CDR1 MGHRA, CDR2 YSYEKL. V shed 3 bases and J shed 5 bases, with 11 bases lying between them. The CDR3 is made up of 14 amino acids. CDR3 sequence reads: CASSHYGGDQPQHF. DNA for the CDR3: TGCGCCAGCAGCCATTATGGAGGGGATCAGCCCCAGCATTTT.

J is TRBJ2-7 and V is TRBV30, with D tentatively TRBD1 (6 bases). V lost 3 bases, J lost 6 bases, and 18 bases lay in between. The CDR3 has 14 amino acids. Germline assignment: CDR1 GTSNPN and CDR2 SVGIG (reference sequence). The CDR3 spells CAWSRGRGRSEQYF. Here the CDR3 DNA reads TGTGCCTGGAGCCGGGGCAGGGGAAGATCCGAGCAGTACTTC.

The chain recombines TRBV15 with TRBJ2-5; the match to TRBD2 covers 8 bases. Germline values: CDR1 LNHNV, CDR2 YYDKDF (reference sequence). V lost 0 bases, J lost 5 bases, and 5 bases stayed unmatched. This CDR3 has 15 amino acids. CDR3 sequence (DNA): TGTGCCACCAGCAGAGACCGGGGGGGGCAGGAGACCCAGTACTTC. This translates into CATSRDRGGQETQYF.